Listed below are T cell receptor beta chains from one sample, sequenced in a study of a mutant IDH1 vaccine in newly diagnosed glioma. The antigens of these receptors remain unknown. Repertoires were generated with immunoSEQ multiplex PCR, while TCRdb's copy carries only in-frame clones and drops some. Here the sample spans around 56,000 clones, about 81% being singletons. Sequencing used PBMCs, obtained from a glioma patient whose treatment included an IDH1 peptide vaccine. The origin of the receptors is a middle-aged woman with glioma. Some clones in this sample may be carry-over from other donors' samples. CDR3s include the opening cysteine and the closing phenylalanine or tryptophan. The order of the fields is J gene, V gene, clone size, D gene, CDR3 protein, CDR3 DNA. The D gene is left open where the match is weak. Some rows mark clone size as missing; the rest say once, few, many or name a class of expanded clone.

TRBJ1-3	TRBV5-6	NA	NA	CASSLGGVSGNTIYF	TGTGCCAGCAGCTTGGGAGGGGTATCTGGAAACACCATATATTTT
TRBJ1-2	TRBV25-1	NA	TRBD1	CASSHGQGYGYTF	TGTGCCAGCAGTCACGGACAGGGCTATGGCTACACCTTC
TRBJ2-5	TRBV27	once	TRBD1	CASSLGDSKETQYF	TGTGCCAGCAGTTTGGGGGACAGTAAAGAGACCCAGTACTTC
TRBJ1-4	TRBV10-2	NA	NA	CASSETSPGTTNEKLFF	TGCGCCAGCAGTGAGACGTCCCCGGGGACAACTAATGAAAAACTGTTTTTT
TRBJ2-7	TRBV5-6	NA	TRBD1	CASRPAGGGEQYF	TGTGCCAGCAGGCCTGCAGGGGGCGGCGAGCAGTACTTC
TRBJ2-2	TRBV2	NA	NA	CASSEDILETGELFF	TGTGCCAGCAGTGAGGACATTTTAGAGACCGGGGAGCTGTTTTTT
TRBJ2-7	TRBV29-1	NA	TRBD1	CSATGTVGPMEQYF	TGCAGCGCCACCGGGACAGTGGGCCCGATGGAGCAGTACTTC
TRBJ1-2	TRBV27	NA	NA	CASSFMREAMGGYTF	TGTGCCAGCAGTTTTATGCGGGAGGCAATGGGTGGCTACACCTTC
TRBJ1-2	TRBV30	medium-sized	NA	CANLNYGYTF	TGTGCAAACCTTAACTATGGCTACACCTTC
TRBJ1-1	TRBV18	NA	NA	CASSPPTRDGTEAFF	TGTGCCAGCTCACCACCCACCAGGGATGGCACTGAAGCTTTCTTT
TRBJ1-5	TRBV6-1	NA	NA	CASWERGSGQPQHF	TGTGCCAGCTGGGAGAGGGGGAGTGGTCAGCCCCAGCATTTT
TRBJ2-1	TRBV7-8	NA	TRBD1	CASSAAGWSRETGDEQFF	TGTGCCAGCAGCGCCGCGGGCTGGAGCAGGGAGACAGGGGATGAGCAGTTCTTC
TRBJ2-7	TRBV7-2	NA	NA	CASSLGALYEQYF	TGTGCCAGCAGCTTAGGGGCCCTCTACGAGCAGTACTTC
TRBJ1-2	TRBV9	NA	NA	CASSALLDLGNGYTF	TGTGCCAGCAGCGCACTCTTGGACCTGGGGAATGGCTACACCTTC
TRBJ1-3	TRBV7-9	NA	NA	CTSSLVSGLGNTIYF	TGTACCAGCAGCTTAGTTTCAGGGTTGGGAAACACCATATATTTT
TRBJ2-7	TRBV5-1	NA	TRBD1	CASRDRDSSYEQYF	TGCGCCAGCAGAGACAGGGACAGCTCCTACGAGCAGTACTTC
TRBJ1-5	TRBV25-1	NA	NA	CASGGSQGQPQHF	TGTGCCAGCGGCGGCAGTCAAGGTCAGCCCCAGCATTTT
TRBJ2-7	TRBV30	few	TRBD2	CAWRGRVNSYEQYF	TGTGCCTGGAGAGGGAGGGTCAACTCCTACGAGCAGTACTTC
TRBJ1-2	TRBV5-1	NA	NA	CASSPRTDNYGYTF	TGCGCCAGCAGCCCTAGGACGGACAACTATGGCTACACCTTC
TRBJ1-3	TRBV4-3	NA	NA	CASSQEGEGDTIYF	TGCGCCAGCAGCCAAGAGGGTGAGGGGGACACCATATATTTT
TRBJ1-5	TRBV7-2	once	TRBD1	CASSLGGQGQPQHF	TGTGCCAGCAGCTTAGGAGGACAGGGCCAGCCCCAGCATTTT
TRBJ2-7	TRBV29-1	NA	NA	CSGTFRGSDSYEQYF	TGCAGCGGCACTTTCCGAGGTAGCGACTCCTACGAGCAGTACTTC
TRBJ2-7	TRBV6-1	NA	NA	CASRTVAATYEQYF	TGTGCCAGCAGGACCGTTGCAGCAACCTACGAGCAGTACTTC
TRBJ2-2	TRBV4-1	NA	NA	CASSPREVNTGELFF	TGCGCCAGCAGCCCCCGCGAAGTGAACACCGGGGAGCTGTTTTTT
TRBJ2-4	TRBV4-1	NA	NA	CASSQGDIKNIQYF	TGCGCCAGCAGCCAAGGGGACATTAAAAACATTCAGTACTTC
TRBJ2-2	TRBV18	NA	NA	CASSPRQGGTGELFF	TGTGCCAGCTCACCCCGCCAGGGAGGCACCGGGGAGCTGTTTTTT
TRBJ1-4	TRBV25-1	NA	NA	CASQGSPPTNEKLFF	TGTGCCAGCCAGGGCTCTCCCCCAACTAATGAAAAACTGTTTTTT
TRBJ2-3	TRBV7-2	NA	NA	CASSLGGARTDTQYF	TGTGCCAGCAGCTTAGGCGGGGCCCGCACAGATACGCAGTATTTT
TRBJ1-1	TRBV5-1	NA	TRBD1	CASRKGDSREAFF	TGCGCCAGCAGGAAGGGGGACAGCCGTGAAGCTTTCTTT
TRBJ1-6	TRBV30	NA	NA	CAWSAWGGSYNSPLHF	TGTGCCTGGAGTGCCTGGGGGGGCTCCTATAATTCACCCCTCCACTTT
TRBJ2-7	TRBV19	NA	NA	CASSEGQAYEQYF	TGTGCCAGTAGTGAGGGACAAGCCTACGAGCAGTACTTC
TRBJ2-2	TRBV5-6	NA	TRBD1	CASSLAPRGSGELFF	TGTGCCAGCAGCTTGGCCCCCAGGGGGTCCGGGGAGCTGTTTTTT
TRBJ2-5	TRBV5-8	NA	NA	CASSSGRHIGQETQYF	TGTGCCAGCAGCTCCGGACGGCACATCGGCCAAGAGACCCAGTACTTC
TRBJ2-7	TRBV21-1	NA	NA	CASAGHPYEQYF	TGTGCCAGCGCAGGGCATCCCTACGAGCAGTACTTC
TRBJ1-3	TRBV9	NA	NA	CASSLSSGTGGNTIYF	TGTGCCAGCAGCCTGAGCTCCGGGACGGGTGGAAACACCATATATTTT
TRBJ2-5	TRBV30	NA	TRBD1	CAWSGQGAQYF	TGTGCCTGGAGTGGTCAGGGGGCCCAGTACTTC
TRBJ1-1	TRBV2	few	TRBD1	CASSGQGNTEAFF	TGTGCCAGCAGCGGACAGGGGAACACTGAAGCTTTCTTT
TRBJ2-5	TRBV9	NA	NA	CASSVGGETQYF	TGTGCCAGCAGCGTAGGTGGGGAGACCCAGTACTTC
TRBJ2-7	TRBV5-1	NA	NA	CASSWTDIAYEQYF	TGCGCCAGCAGCTGGACAGACATAGCCTACGAGCAGTACTTC
TRBJ1-2	TRBV7-2	NA	NA	CASSETGGFYGYTF	TGTGCCAGCAGCGAGACGGGGGGATTCTATGGCTACACCTTC
TRBJ2-2	TRBV2	NA	NA	CATSPETGELFF	TGTGCCACCTCCCCTGAAACCGGGGAGCTGTTTTTT